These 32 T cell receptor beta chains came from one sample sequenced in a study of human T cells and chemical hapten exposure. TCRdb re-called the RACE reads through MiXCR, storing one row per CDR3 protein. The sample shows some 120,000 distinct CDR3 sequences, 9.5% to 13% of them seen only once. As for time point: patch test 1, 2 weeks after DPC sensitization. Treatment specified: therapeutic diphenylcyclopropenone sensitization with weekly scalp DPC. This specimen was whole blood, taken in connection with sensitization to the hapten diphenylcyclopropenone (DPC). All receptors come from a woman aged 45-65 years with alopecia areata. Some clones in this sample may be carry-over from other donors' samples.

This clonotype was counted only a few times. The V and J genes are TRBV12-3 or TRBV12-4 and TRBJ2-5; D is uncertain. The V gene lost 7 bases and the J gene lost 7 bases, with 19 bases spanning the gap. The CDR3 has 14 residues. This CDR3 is CASTTGLKSGTQYF. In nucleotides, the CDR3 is TGTGCCAGCACCACCGGCCTGAAATCGGGGACCCAGTACTTC.

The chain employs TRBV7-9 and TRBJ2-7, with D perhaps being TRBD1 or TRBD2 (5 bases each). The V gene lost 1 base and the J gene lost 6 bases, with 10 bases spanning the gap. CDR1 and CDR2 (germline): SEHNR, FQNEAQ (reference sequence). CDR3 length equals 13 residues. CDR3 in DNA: TGTGCCAGCAGCTTAGAGCCAGGGACCGAGCAGTACTTC. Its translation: CASSLEPGTEQYF.

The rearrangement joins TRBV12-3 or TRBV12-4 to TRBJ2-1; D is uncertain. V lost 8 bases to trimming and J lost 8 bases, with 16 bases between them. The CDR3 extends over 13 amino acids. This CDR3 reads CASYHSYLDEQFF. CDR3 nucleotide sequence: TGTGCCAGCTACCATTCATATTTGGATGAGCAGTTCTTC.

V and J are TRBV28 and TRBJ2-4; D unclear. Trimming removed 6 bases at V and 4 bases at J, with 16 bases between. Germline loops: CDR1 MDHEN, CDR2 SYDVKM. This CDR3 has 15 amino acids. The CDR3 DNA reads TGTGCCAGCAGCGAGAACTTAGGTTCTAAAAACATTCAGTACTTC. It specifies CASSENLGSKNIQYF. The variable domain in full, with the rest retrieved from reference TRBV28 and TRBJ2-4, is DVKVTQSSRYLVKRTGEKVFLECVQDMDHENMFWYRQDPGLGLRLIYFSYDVKMKEKGDIPEGYSVSREKKERFSLILESASTNQTSMYLCASSENLGSKNIQYFGAGTRLSVL.

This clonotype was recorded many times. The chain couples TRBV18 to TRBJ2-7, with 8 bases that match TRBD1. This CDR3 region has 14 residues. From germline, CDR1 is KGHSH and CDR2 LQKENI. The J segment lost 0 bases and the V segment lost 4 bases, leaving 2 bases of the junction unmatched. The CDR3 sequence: CASSRDRSSYEQYF. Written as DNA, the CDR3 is TGTGCCAGCTCACGGGACAGGAGCTCCTACGAGCAGTACTTC.

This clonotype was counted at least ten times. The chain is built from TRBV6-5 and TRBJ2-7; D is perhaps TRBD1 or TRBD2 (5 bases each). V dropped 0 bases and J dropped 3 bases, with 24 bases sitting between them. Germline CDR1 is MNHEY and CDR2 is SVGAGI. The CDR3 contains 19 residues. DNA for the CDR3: TGTGCCAGCAGTTACTCGGTTGGAAGTAGGGACGGAACCAACTACGAGCAGTACTTC. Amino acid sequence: CASSYSVGSRDGTNYEQYF.

The CDR3 DNA reads TGTGCCATCCCCCCCGACAGGGCTGGAAACACCATATATTTT. Translation: CAIPPDRAGNTIYF. The chain couples TRBV7-9 to TRBJ1-3; the match to TRBD1 covers 7 bases. This CDR3 is 14 amino acids long. J was trimmed by 2 bases and V by 10 bases; bases with no gene match: 8. Looked up from germline, CDR1 is SEHNR and CDR2 is FQNEAQ (reference sequence).

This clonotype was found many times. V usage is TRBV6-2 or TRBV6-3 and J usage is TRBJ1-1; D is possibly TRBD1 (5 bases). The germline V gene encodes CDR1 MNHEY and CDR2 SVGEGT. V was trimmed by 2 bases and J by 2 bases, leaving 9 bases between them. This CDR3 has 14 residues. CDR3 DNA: TGTGCCAGCAGTTACGGGGGGTTTAACACTGAAGCTTTCTTT. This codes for CASSYGGFNTEAFF.

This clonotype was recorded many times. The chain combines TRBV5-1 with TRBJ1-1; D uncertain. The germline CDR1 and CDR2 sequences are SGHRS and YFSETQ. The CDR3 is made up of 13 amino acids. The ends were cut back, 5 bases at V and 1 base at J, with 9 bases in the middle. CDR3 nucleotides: TGCGCCAGCAGGCCTACACAGAACACTGAAGCTTTCTTT. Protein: CASRPTQNTEAFF.

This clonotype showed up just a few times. CDR3 in DNA: TGTGCCAGCAGCTTAGGTCTTCGCCTCACCGGGGAGCTGTTTTTT. This sequence encodes CASSLGLRLTGELFF. The V gene is TRBV11-3, the J gene TRBJ2-2; D gene ambiguous. The CDR3 consists of 15 residues. Germline assignment: CDR1 SGHNT and CDR2 YENEEA. V shed 1 base and J shed 4 bases, with 10 bases lying between them.

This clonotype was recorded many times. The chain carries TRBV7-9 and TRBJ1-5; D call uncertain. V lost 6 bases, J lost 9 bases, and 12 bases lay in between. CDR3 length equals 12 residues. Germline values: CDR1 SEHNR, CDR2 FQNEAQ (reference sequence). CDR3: CASSRDDGPQHF. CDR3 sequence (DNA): TGTGCCAGCAGTCGAGATGACGGGCCCCAGCATTTT.

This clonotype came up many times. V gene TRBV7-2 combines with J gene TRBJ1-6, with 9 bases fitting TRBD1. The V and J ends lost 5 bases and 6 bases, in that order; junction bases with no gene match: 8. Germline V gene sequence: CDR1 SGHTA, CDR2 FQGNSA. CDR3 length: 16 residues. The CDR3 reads CASSPRQGVTNSPLHF. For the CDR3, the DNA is TGTGCCAGCAGCCCTCGACAGGGGGTAACTAATTCACCCCTCCACTTT.

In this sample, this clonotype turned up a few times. This chain's CDR3 is CASRPLTGLAGEGPPDTQYF. For the CDR3, the DNA is TGTGCCAGCAGACCGTTGACGGGACTAGCGGGAGAGGGACCCCCAGATACGCAGTATTTT. V is TRBV7-9 and J is TRBJ2-3; 14 positions match TRBD2. CDR3 length: 20 residues. CDR1 SEHNR and CDR2 FQNEAQ come from the germline V gene (reference sequence). V was pared by 6 bases and J by 4 bases, with 18 bases of the junction left unmatched. The full variable domain, rest sourced from reference TRBV7-9 and TRBJ2-3, is DTGVSQNPRHKITKRGQNVTFRCDPISEHNRLYWYRQTLGQGPEFLTYFQNEAQLEKSRLLSDRFSAERPKGSFSTLEIQRTEQGDSAMYLCASRPLTGLAGEGPPDTQYFGPGTRLTVL.

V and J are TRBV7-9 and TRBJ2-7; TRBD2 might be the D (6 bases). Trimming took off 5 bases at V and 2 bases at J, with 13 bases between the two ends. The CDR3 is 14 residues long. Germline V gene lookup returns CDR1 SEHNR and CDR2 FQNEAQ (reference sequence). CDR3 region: CASSHRDFTYEQYF. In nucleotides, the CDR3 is TGTGCCAGCAGCCATCGGGACTTTACCTACGAGCAGTACTTC. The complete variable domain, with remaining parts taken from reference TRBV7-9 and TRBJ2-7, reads DTGVSQNPRHKITKRGQNVTFRCDPISEHNRLYWYRQTLGQGPEFLTYFQNEAQLEKSRLLSDRFSAERPKGSFSTLEIQRTEQGDSAMYLCASSHRDFTYEQYFGPGTRLTVT.

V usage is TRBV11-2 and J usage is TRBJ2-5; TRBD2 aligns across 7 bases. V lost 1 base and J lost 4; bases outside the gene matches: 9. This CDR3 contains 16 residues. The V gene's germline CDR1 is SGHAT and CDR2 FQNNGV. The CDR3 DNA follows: TGTGCCAGCAGCTTAGGGGGAGGGCGGAGAAGAGAGACCCAGTACTTC. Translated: CASSLGGGRRRETQYF.

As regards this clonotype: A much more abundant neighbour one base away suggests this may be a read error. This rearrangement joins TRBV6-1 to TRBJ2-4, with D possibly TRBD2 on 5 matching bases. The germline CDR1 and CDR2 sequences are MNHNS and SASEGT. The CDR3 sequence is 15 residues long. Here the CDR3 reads CVSTPTRGAKNIQYF. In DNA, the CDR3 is TGTGTCAGCACGCCCACGCGAGGGGCCAAAAACATTCAGTACTTC.

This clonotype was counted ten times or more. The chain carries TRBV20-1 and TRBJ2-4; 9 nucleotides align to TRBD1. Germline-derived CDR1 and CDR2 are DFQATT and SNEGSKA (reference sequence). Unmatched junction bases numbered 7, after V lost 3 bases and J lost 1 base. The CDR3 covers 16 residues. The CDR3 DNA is TGCAGTGCTAGTGCCTCCGGGACAGGGGCCAAAAACATTCAGTACTTC. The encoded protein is CSASASGTGAKNIQYF.

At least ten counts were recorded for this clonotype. CDR3: CASSEDSPLHF. CDR3 in DNA: TGTGCCAGCAGTGAAGATTCACCCCTCCACTTT. The chain has TRBV7-2 and TRBJ1-6; no reliable D call. CDR3 size: 11 residues. The ends were cut back, 6 bases at V and 8 bases at J, with 5 bases in the middle. CDR1 and CDR2 (germline): SGHTA, FQGNSA.

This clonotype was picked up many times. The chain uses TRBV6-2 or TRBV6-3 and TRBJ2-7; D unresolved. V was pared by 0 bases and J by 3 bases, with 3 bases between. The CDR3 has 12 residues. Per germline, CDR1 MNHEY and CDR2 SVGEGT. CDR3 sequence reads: CASSYSRYEQYF. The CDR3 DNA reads TGTGCCAGCAGTTACTCCCGCTACGAGCAGTACTTC.

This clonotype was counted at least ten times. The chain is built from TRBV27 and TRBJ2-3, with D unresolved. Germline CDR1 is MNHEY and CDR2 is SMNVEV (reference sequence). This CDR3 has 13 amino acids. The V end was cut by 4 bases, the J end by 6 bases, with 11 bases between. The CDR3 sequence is CASSSSNGDTQYF. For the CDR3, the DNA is TGTGCCAGCAGTTCTTCCAATGGGGATACGCAGTATTTT.

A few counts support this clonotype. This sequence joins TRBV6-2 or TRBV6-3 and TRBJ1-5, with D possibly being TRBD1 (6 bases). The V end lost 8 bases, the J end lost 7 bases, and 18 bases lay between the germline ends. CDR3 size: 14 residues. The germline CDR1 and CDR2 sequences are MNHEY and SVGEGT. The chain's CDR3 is CASVIGGGRQPQHF. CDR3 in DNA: TGTGCCAGCGTTATAGGGGGTGGTCGGCAGCCCCAGCATTTT.

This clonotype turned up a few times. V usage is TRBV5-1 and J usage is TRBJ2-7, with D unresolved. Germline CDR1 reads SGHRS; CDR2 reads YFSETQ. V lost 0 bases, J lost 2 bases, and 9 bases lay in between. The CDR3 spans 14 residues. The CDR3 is CASSLAPGPYEQYF. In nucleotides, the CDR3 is TGCGCCAGCAGCTTGGCCCCTGGTCCCTACGAGCAGTACTTC.

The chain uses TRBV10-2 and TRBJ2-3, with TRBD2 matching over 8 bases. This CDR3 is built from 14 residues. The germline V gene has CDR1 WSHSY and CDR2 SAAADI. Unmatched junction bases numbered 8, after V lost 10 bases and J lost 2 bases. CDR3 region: CATLRTSPTDTQYF. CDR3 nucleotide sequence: TGCGCCACCCTCCGGACTAGCCCCACAGATACGCAGTATTTT.

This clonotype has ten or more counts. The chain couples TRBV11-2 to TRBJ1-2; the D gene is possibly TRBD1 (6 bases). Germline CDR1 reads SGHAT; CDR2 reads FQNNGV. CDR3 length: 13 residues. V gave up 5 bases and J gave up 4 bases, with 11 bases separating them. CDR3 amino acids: CASSPQDSYGYTF. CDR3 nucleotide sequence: TGTGCCAGCAGCCCCCAGGACAGCTATGGCTACACCTTC.

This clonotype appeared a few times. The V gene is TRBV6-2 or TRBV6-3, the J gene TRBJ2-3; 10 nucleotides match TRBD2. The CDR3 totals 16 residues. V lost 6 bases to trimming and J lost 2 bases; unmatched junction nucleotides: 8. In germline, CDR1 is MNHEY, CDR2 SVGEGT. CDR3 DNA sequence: TGTGCCAGCAGCCTTAGCGGGGGGCCTACCACAGATACGCAGTATTTT. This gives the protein CASSLSGGPTTDTQYF.

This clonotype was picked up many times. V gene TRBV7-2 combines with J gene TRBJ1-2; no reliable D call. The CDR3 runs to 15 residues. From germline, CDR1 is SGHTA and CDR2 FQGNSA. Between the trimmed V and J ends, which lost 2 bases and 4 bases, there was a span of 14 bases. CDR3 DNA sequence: TGTGCCAGCAGCTTATTCGGGATGATCCCCTATGGCTACACCTTC. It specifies CASSLFGMIPYGYTF.

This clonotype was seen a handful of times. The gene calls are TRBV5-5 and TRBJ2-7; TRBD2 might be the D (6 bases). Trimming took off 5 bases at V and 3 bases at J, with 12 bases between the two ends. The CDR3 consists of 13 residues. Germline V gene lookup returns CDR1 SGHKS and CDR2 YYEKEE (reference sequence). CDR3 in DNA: TGTGCCAGCAGACCGCAGGGAGGCTACGAGCAGTACTTC. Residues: CASRPQGGYEQYF.

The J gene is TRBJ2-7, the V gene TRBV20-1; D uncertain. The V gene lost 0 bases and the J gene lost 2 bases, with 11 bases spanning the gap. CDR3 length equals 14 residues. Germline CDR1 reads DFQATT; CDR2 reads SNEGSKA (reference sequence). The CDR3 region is CSARDSTFAYEQYF. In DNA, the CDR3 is TGCAGTGCTAGAGATTCGACTTTTGCCTACGAGCAGTACTTC.

Here the CDR3 reads CASSGTNTDTQYF. The DNA for the CDR3 is TGTGCCAGCAGCGGGACTAACACAGATACGCAGTATTTT. This sequence joins TRBV6-5 and TRBJ2-3, with 7 nucleotides matching TRBD2. The germline V gene has CDR1 MNHEY and CDR2 SVGAGI. V was clipped by 6 bases and J by 2 bases; unmatched bases: 2. The CDR3 is 13 residues long.

The CDR3 here is CAISETNEQFF. As DNA, the CDR3 is TGTGCCATCAGTGAGACCAATGAGCAGTTCTTC. This sequence joins TRBV10-3 and TRBJ2-1; D is unresolved. The CDR3 spans 11 residues. Germline lookup yields CDR1 ENHRY and CDR2 SYGVKD. V dropped 2 bases and J dropped 6 bases, with 2 bases sitting between them.

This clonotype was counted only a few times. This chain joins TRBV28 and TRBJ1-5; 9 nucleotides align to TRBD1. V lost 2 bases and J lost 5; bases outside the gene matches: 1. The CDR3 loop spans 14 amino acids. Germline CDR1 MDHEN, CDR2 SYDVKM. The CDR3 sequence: CASSLGTGYQPQHF. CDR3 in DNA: TGTGCCAGCAGTTTAGGGACAGGGTATCAGCCCCAGCATTTT.

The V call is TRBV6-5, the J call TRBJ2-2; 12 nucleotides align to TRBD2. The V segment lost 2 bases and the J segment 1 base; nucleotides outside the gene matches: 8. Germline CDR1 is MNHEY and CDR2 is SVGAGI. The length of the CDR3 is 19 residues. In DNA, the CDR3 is TGTGCCAGCAGTTACACTACCCCGGGACTAGCGGGGAACACCGGGGAGCTGTTTTTT. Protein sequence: CASSYTTPGLAGNTGELFF.